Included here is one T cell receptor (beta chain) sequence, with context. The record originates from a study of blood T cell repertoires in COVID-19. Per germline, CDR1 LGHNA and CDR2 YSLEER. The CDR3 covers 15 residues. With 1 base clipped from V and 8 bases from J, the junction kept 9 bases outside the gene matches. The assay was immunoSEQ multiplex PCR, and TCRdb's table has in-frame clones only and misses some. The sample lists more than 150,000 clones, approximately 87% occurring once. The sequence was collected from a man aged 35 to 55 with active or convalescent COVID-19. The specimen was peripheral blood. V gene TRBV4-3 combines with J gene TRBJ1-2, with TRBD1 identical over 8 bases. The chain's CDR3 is CASSQVGSGGLGYTF. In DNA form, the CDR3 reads TGCGCCAGCAGCCAAGTAGGCTCAGGGGGCTTAGGCTACACCTTC.